The 29 T cell receptor beta chains below come from one sample, sequenced in a study of metastatic and nonmetastatic thyroid tumors. TCRdb re-analyzed the PCR reads through MiXCR. The profile shows more than 25,000 clones, around 7% of them singletons. Each patient went into thyroid surgery without having received any treatment. Sequenced input: blood. The receptors shown here come from a female donor with papillary thyroid cancer or a benign thyroid nodule (not recorded which). Some clones in this sample may be carry-over from other donors' samples.

This clone has a handful of counts. The chain couples TRBV20-1 to TRBJ2-5, with a possible D match to TRBD2 (6 bases). V was pared by 2 bases and J by 4 bases, with 11 bases between. The germline V gene encodes CDR1 DFQATT and CDR2 SNEGSKA (reference sequence). This CDR3 is 13 amino acids long. CDR3 in DNA: TGCAGTGCTAGATTATCTAGCGCAGAGACCCAGTACTTC. This gives the protein CSARLSSAETQYF.

This clone was observed many times. The chain employs TRBV6-1 and TRBJ2-5; 14 positions match TRBD2. CDR3 length equals 16 residues. The ends lost 5 bases at V and 7 bases at J; junction bases unmatched: 9. CDR1 and CDR2 from the germline V gene are MNHNS and SASEGT. The CDR3 DNA reads TGTGCCAGCAGTAAAAGGACTAGCGGGGGGATAGGGACCCAGTACTTC. It specifies CASSKRTSGGIGTQYF.

V is TRBV20-1 and J is TRBJ2-7, with 11 nucleotides matching TRBD1. The CDR3 extends over 14 amino acids. Per germline, CDR1 DFQATT and CDR2 SNEGSKA (reference sequence). V shed 1 base, J shed 3 bases, and the junction held 2 bases outside the gene matches. CDR3 nucleotide sequence: TGCAGTGCTAGAGTGGGACAGGGGGACTACGAGCAGTACTTC. Its translation: CSARVGQGDYEQYF.

This clone was detected ten times or more. This chain joins TRBV6-5 and TRBJ1-1; 9 nucleotides agree with TRBD1. Per the germline V gene, CDR1 is MNHEY and CDR2 is SVGAGI. The CDR3 is 17 residues long. Losses at the gene ends were 0 bases for V and 4 bases for J; bases not matched to a gene: 9. CDR3 DNA sequence: TGTGCCAGCAGTTACTCGCCGGGACAGGGTGGAAGCACTGAAGCTTTCTTT. Translation: CASSYSPGQGGSTEAFF.

In its sample, this clone was seen many times. The chain employs TRBV5-1 and TRBJ2-1; TRBD2 is a possible D gene (7 bases). Germline loops: CDR1 SGHRS, CDR2 YFSETQ. Between the trimmed V and J ends, which lost 3 bases and 7 bases, there was a span of 11 bases. This CDR3 has 13 amino acids. The CDR3 coding sequence is TGCGCCAGCAGCTCTGGGGGGGCGAATGAGCAGTTCTTC. Amino acid sequence: CASSSGGANEQFF.

This clone was counted at least ten times. This chain connects TRBV19 to TRBJ2-7; D uncertain. The ends were cut back, 6 bases at V and 2 bases at J, with 11 bases in the middle. From germline, CDR1 is LNHDA and CDR2 SQIVND (reference sequence). This CDR3 comprises 13 residues. The CDR3 sequence: CASSKAVAYEQYF. As DNA, the CDR3 is TGTGCCAGTAGCAAGGCTGTGGCCTACGAGCAGTACTTC.

This clone turned up a few times. A much larger clone lies a single base off, so this may be a read error. Other DNA sequences in the same sample also yield this CDR3. This chain's CDR3 is CSAREGTYGYTF. The CDR3 region has the DNA TGCAGTGCTAGAGAGGGGACCTACGGCTACACCTTC. The chain carries TRBV20-1 and TRBJ1-2; weak D call: TRBD1 (5 bases). CDR1 and CDR2 (germline): DFQATT, SNEGSKA (reference sequence). V dropped 0 bases and J dropped 8 bases, with 10 bases sitting between them. This CDR3 contains 12 residues.

The sample holds many counts of this clone. The V gene is TRBV20-1, the J gene TRBJ1-1; D gene ambiguous. The CDR3 covers 11 residues. Germline values: CDR1 DFQATT, CDR2 SNEGSKA (reference sequence). This CDR3 is CSVLEGTEAFF. The CDR3 bases are TGCAGCGTTTTAGAGGGCACTGAAGCTTTCTTT.

This clone showed up many times. The chain employs TRBV5-1 and TRBJ2-6, with no clear D. The CDR3 is 14 residues long. Germline values: CDR1 SGHRS, CDR2 YFSETQ. V lost 2 bases, J lost 0 bases, and 3 bases lay in between. CDR3 in DNA: TGCGCCAGCAGCTTAAGCTCTGGGGCCAACGTCCTGACTTTC. Residues: CASSLSSGANVLTF.

This clone was seen repeatedly, ten times or more. The V gene is TRBV28, the J gene TRBJ1-3, with a weak D call TRBD1 (6 bases). V lost 4 bases and J lost 4, with 20 bases in between. The CDR3 consists of 17 residues. Germline loops: CDR1 MDHEN, CDR2 SYDVKM. The DNA of the CDR3 is TGTGCCAGCAGTTCCCGGGACATTTGGCTTTCGGGAAACACCATATATTTT. Amino acid sequence: CASSSRDIWLSGNTIYF.

This clone showed up many times. V usage is TRBV20-1 and J usage is TRBJ2-5; tentative D call: TRBD1 (5 bases). The V and J ends lost 4 bases and 5 bases respectively, with 11 bases between them. CDR3 length: 12 amino acids. CDR1 is DFQATT, CDR2 SNEGSKA, per germline (reference sequence). The CDR3 nucleotides are TGCAGTGCTACAGGGATTCGGGAGACCCAGTACTTC. The encoded protein is CSATGIRETQYF.

On this clone: A much more abundant neighbour one base away suggests this may be a read error. Other DNA sequences in the sample encode the same CDR3. J is TRBJ2-1 and V is TRBV4-2; D uncertain. V was cut by 7 bases and J by 9 bases, with 13 bases left in between. CDR1 is LGHNA and CDR2 is YNFKEQ in the germline V gene. This CDR3 comprises 12 residues. CDR3 DNA: TGTGCCAGCACGGGTCCGGTGGGTGAGCAGTTCTTC. It is translated as CASTGPVGEQFF.

This clone was seen ten or more times. V gene TRBV4-2 combines with J gene TRBJ2-4; D is perhaps TRBD1 (5 bases). CDR3 length: 16 amino acids. Trimming removed 1 base from V and 0 bases from J, with 10 bases in between. Germline CDR1 and CDR2: LGHNA and YNFKEQ. The CDR3 sequence: CASSQGRQLAKNIQYF. The CDR3 nucleotides read TGTGCCAGCAGCCAAGGCCGACAGTTAGCCAAAAACATTCAGTACTTC.

Ten or more counts support this clone. The chain combines TRBV29-1 with TRBJ2-2; maybe TRBD2 (7 bases). Looked up from germline, CDR1 is SQVTM and CDR2 is ANQGSEA. The CDR3 runs 15 residues. V gave up 4 bases and J gave up 0 bases, with 12 bases separating them. The CDR3 loop is CSVVAGATNTGELFF. CDR3 bases: TGCAGCGTTGTGGCGGGGGCGACGAACACCGGGGAGCTGTTTTTT.

This clone was seen at least ten times. The chain recombines TRBV6-1 with TRBJ1-6, with D unclear. Germline V gene sequence: CDR1 MNHNS, CDR2 SASEGT. Trimming removed 5 bases at V and 9 bases at J, with 17 bases between. The CDR3 runs 15 residues. The CDR3 DNA follows: TGTGCCAGCAGTTCCCTGGGAGGAGGGAGTTCACCCCTCCACTTT. Translating it yields CASSSLGGGSSPLHF.

This clone has at least ten counts. The chain recombines TRBV12-5 with TRBJ2-2; D might be TRBD1 or TRBD2, each matching 5 bases. CDR3 length equals 14 residues. From germline, CDR1 is LGHNT and CDR2 FRNRAP. V gave up 5 bases and J gave up 5 bases, with 12 bases separating them. In nucleotides, the CDR3 is TGTGCTAGTGGTCGAGGGACGGAGACCGGGGAGCTGTTTTTT. The encoded protein is CASGRGTETGELFF.

This clone has a handful of counts. This chain joins TRBV28 and TRBJ2-7; D is unresolved. Trimming cost V 5 bases and J 2 bases, with 4 bases left between them. Germline V gene lookup returns CDR1 MDHEN and CDR2 SYDVKM. The CDR3 sequence is 11 residues long. Here the CDR3 DNA reads TGTGCCAGCAGTCAGACCTACGAGCAGTACTTC. It codes for CASSQTYEQYF.

By sample share, this clone is medium-sized. The genes are TRBV19 and TRBJ1-2, with a weak D call TRBD1 (5 bases). The CDR3 length is 14 residues. Germline assignment: CDR1 LNHDA and CDR2 SQIVND (reference sequence). With 1 base removed from V and 2 bases from J, the gap between germline ends came to 8 bases. In DNA, the CDR3 is TGTGCCAGTAGTATAGTCGGGGGAAACTATGGCTACACCTTC. This sequence encodes CASSIVGGNYGYTF.

This clone was seen many times. This chain links TRBV18 with TRBJ1-1, with D possibly matching TRBD1 (6 bases). The V gene's germline CDR1 is KGHSH and CDR2 LQKENI. The V end was cut by 5 bases, the J end by 3 bases, with 13 bases between. The CDR3 sequence is 14 residues long. CDR3 region: CASSIYREDTEAFF. CDR3 DNA sequence: TGTGCCAGCTCAATTTACAGGGAGGACACTGAAGCTTTCTTT.

This clone was recorded at least ten times. The V and J genes are TRBV3-1 and TRBJ2-5, with D possibly called TRBD1 or TRBD2 (5 bases each). The germline V gene has CDR1 LGHDT and CDR2 YNNKEL (reference sequence). Between the trimmed V and J ends, which lost 0 bases and 13 bases, there was a span of 12 bases. This CDR3 comprises 12 residues. As DNA, the CDR3 is TGTGCCAGCAGCCAAGATCGGGGCAAACTGTACTTC. Its protein is CASSQDRGKLYF.

The sample holds many counts of this clone. V gene TRBV5-1 combines with J gene TRBJ2-3; D possibly uses TRBD1 or TRBD2 (6 bases each). There are 16 residues in the CDR3. Per the germline V gene, CDR1 is SGHRS and CDR2 is YFSETQ. Trimming removed 1 base from V and 1 base from J, with 13 bases in between. CDR3 loop: CASSLNRGPGTDTQYF. In DNA, the CDR3 is TGCGCCAGCAGCTTGAATCGGGGGCCGGGCACAGATACGCAGTATTTT.

This clone appeared many times. The rearrangement links TRBV20-1 to TRBJ2-7, with TRBD1 as a possible D gene (5 bases). The CDR3 consists of 14 residues. Germline-derived CDR1 and CDR2 are DFQATT and SNEGSKA (reference sequence). V was trimmed by 5 bases and J by 5 bases, leaving 19 bases between them. CDR3 region: CSADAMQGRDEQYF. The CDR3 bases are TGCAGTGCTGACGCAATGCAGGGTCGAGACGAGCAGTACTTC.

This clone has ten or more counts. The rearrangement joins TRBV11-2 to TRBJ1-4; D is unresolved. The CDR3 has 14 residues. V gave up 1 base and J gave up 7 bases, with 10 bases separating them. Germline lookup yields CDR1 SGHAT and CDR2 FQNNGV. The CDR3 bases are TGTGCCAGCAGCTTAGGCGGCACGATTGAAAAACTGTTTTTT. Amino acid sequence: CASSLGGTIEKLFF.

This clone came up many times. V gene TRBV28 combines with J gene TRBJ1-2, with D uncertain. Trimming cost V 8 bases and J 3 bases, with 13 bases left between them. Per germline, CDR1 MDHEN and CDR2 SYDVKM. This CDR3 spans 13 amino acids. CDR3 DNA sequence: TGTGCCAGCCTGAAGCGTAGTGACTATGGCTACACCTTC. Its protein product is CASLKRSDYGYTF.

This clone was seen at least ten times. The chain combines TRBV19 with TRBJ2-1; 11 positions match TRBD2. CDR3 length equals 17 residues. Germline V gene sequence: CDR1 LNHDA, CDR2 SQIVND (reference sequence). V lost 3 bases, J lost 3 bases, and 7 bases stayed unmatched. CDR3 in DNA: TGTGCCAGTAGTATGGAGGGCACTAGCGGGGGCTACAATGAGCAGTTCTTC. Its protein is CASSMEGTSGGYNEQFF. The full variable domain, its missing parts supplied by reference TRBV19 and TRBJ2-1, is DGGITQSPKYLFRKEGQNVTLSCEQNLNHDAMYWYRQDPGQGLRLIYYSQIVNDFQKGDIAEGYSVSREKKESFPLTVTSAQKNPTAFYLCASSMEGTSGGYNEQFFGPGTRLTVL.

This clone was counted many times. DNA of the CDR3: TGCAGTGCTAGAGGCAGGGGGGATTCACCCCTCCACTTT. Protein: CSARGRGDSPLHF. This sequence joins TRBV20-1 and TRBJ1-6, with 7 bases aligning to TRBD1. The CDR3 length is 13 residues. Trimming removed 1 base from V and 8 bases from J; junction bases left unmatched: 2. Germline V CDR1 and CDR2: DFQATT, SNEGSKA (reference sequence).

This clone was seen repeatedly, ten times or more. The CDR3 is CASSVQADSRGNEQFF. The CDR3 DNA reads as TGTGCCAGCAGCGTGCAGGCGGACTCCCGGGGGAATGAGCAGTTCTTC. The rearrangement links TRBV5-4 to TRBJ2-1; TRBD2 is a possible D gene (6 bases). Germline V lookup: CDR1 SGHNT, CDR2 YYREEE (reference sequence). CDR3 size: 16 residues. Trimming left V 4 bases short and J 7 bases short, with 21 bases between.

This clone was observed a few times. The chain carries TRBV13 and TRBJ2-4, with D possibly TRBD2 on 7 matching bases. Trimming pared 5 bases from V and 0 bases from J, leaving 17 bases between. CDR1 is PRHDT, CDR2 FYEKMQ, per germline (reference sequence). The length of the CDR3 is 17 residues. The CDR3 nucleotides read TGTGCCAGCAGCCCCCTTGGGGGGGCAGGAGCCAAAAACATTCAGTACTTC. Protein product: CASSPLGGAGAKNIQYF.

In its sample, this clone was seen many times. Other nucleotide sequences from this sample produce the same CDR3. The chain uses TRBV20-1 and TRBJ2-3; 7 nucleotides match TRBD2. From germline, CDR1 is DFQATT and CDR2 SNEGSKA (reference sequence). V lost 3 bases to trimming and J lost 3 bases; unmatched junction nucleotides: 6. This CDR3 contains 14 residues. DNA for the CDR3: TGCAGTGCTAGTCGGGGCGGGAGTACAGATACGCAGTATTTT. Its translation: CSASRGGSTDTQYF.